Below are 19 T cell receptor beta chains sequenced from a single sample in a study of graft-versus-host responses after intestinal transplantation. Here immunoSEQ multiplex PCR was the method, and the copy in TCRdb shows in-frame clones only, minus some. This sample has 100,000 to 120,000 clones; 93% occur once, and the top ten carry roughly 0.5%. Their specific antigens are unknown. Sequences were derived from unstimulated CD8+ T cells sorted from spleen or lymph node cells, sampled before intestinal transplant. Receptors originate from a human donor who received an intestinal transplant.

The rearrangement links TRBV9 to TRBJ2-2; 7 positions agree with TRBD2. This CDR3 comprises 16 residues. Per the germline V gene, CDR1 is SGDLS and CDR2 is YYNGEE. The ends lost 0 bases at V and 1 base at J; junction bases unmatched: 3. CDR3 loop: CASSVAAGLNTGELFF. DNA of the CDR3: TGTGCCAGCAGCGTAGCAGCGGGGCTGAACACCGGGGAGCTGTTTTTT.

The chain carries TRBV13 and TRBJ2-5; 14 nucleotides agree with TRBD2. The CDR3 is made up of 16 amino acids. Trimming at V came to 4 bases and at J to 6 bases, leaving 7 bases not matched to a gene. Germline CDR1 is PRHDT and CDR2 is FYEKMQ (reference sequence). The CDR3 nucleotides are TGTGCCAGCAGCTCGGGACTAGCGGGAGTGACTCAGACCCAGTACTTC. It translates to CASSSGLAGVTQTQYF.

J is TRBJ2-3 and V is TRBV7-9; TRBD1 matches 8 bases. The CDR3 is 17 amino acids. The germline V gene has CDR1 SEHNR and CDR2 FQNEAQ (reference sequence). V was pared by 5 bases and J by 4 bases, with 14 bases of the junction left unmatched. The DNA of the CDR3 is TGTGCCAGCAGCCAACACCCCGACAGGGGAGGCGCAGATACGCAGTATTTT. Amino acid sequence: CASSQHPDRGGADTQYF.

This clone was recorded only once. The genes are TRBV30 and TRBJ2-1; TRBD2 aligns across 9 bases. The J segment lost 6 bases and the V segment lost 4 bases, leaving 7 bases of the junction unmatched. Germline loops: CDR1 GTSNPN, CDR2 SVGIG (reference sequence). CDR3 length: 14 amino acids. CDR3 bases: TGTGCCTGGAATAGCGGGAGTGCCGGCAATGAGCAGTTCTTC. Its protein product is CAWNSGSAGNEQFF.

The rearrangement uses TRBV27 and TRBJ2-7; D is tentatively TRBD1 or TRBD2 (5 bases each). This CDR3 contains 15 residues. Per germline, CDR1 MNHEY and CDR2 SMNVEV (reference sequence). Trimming removed 0 bases from V and 2 bases from J, with 11 bases in between. Written as DNA, the CDR3 is TGTGCCAGCAGTTTATCGCTGGGGACGGCCTACGAGCAGTACTTC. Protein sequence: CASSLSLGTAYEQYF.

This clone was seen only once. The gene calls are TRBV7-6 and TRBJ2-7, with 9 bases lining up with TRBD2. This CDR3 has 16 residues. Germline values: CDR1 SGHVS, CDR2 FNYEAQ. The ends lost 6 bases at V and 2 bases at J; junction bases unmatched: 11. Here the CDR3 reads CASRNQTSGPTYEQYF. In DNA, the CDR3 is TGTGCCAGCAGAAATCAAACTAGCGGGCCCACCTACGAGCAGTACTTC.

The chain recombines TRBV4-1 with TRBJ2-7, with D possibly being TRBD2 (5 bases). The length of the CDR3 is 13 residues. The germline V gene encodes CDR1 MGHRA and CDR2 YSYEKL. The V gene lost 1 base and the J gene lost 4 bases, with 8 bases spanning the gap. Here the CDR3 reads CASSQADWYEQYF. CDR3 in DNA: TGCGCCAGCAGCCAAGCGGACTGGTACGAGCAGTACTTC.

The chain links TRBV4-2 to TRBJ2-1, with D maybe TRBD2 (6 bases). Deletions cut 1 base from V and 0 bases from J, with 7 bases between. The CDR3 has 15 residues. The germline CDR1 and CDR2 sequences are LGHNA and YNFKEQ. The chain's CDR3 is CASSQARDSYNEQFF. The CDR3 nucleotides are TGTGCCAGCAGCCAAGCGCGGGACTCCTACAATGAGCAGTTCTTC.

The chain recombines TRBV27 with TRBJ2-1, with 7 bases that match TRBD1. Trimming cost V 6 bases and J 7 bases; bases outside gene matches: 3. There are 12 residues in the CDR3. Germline V gene sequence: CDR1 MNHEY, CDR2 SMNVEV (reference sequence). The CDR3 region has the DNA TGTGCCAGCAGGAAGGGGGCGAATGAGCAGTTCTTC. It specifies CASRKGANEQFF.

The chain recombines TRBV19 with TRBJ1-3; TRBD1 matches 8 bases. Germline CDR1 and CDR2: LNHDA and SQIVND (reference sequence). The CDR3 is 17 residues long. The ends lost 5 bases at V and 0 bases at J; junction bases unmatched: 9. CDR3 in DNA: TGTGCCAGTAGTCTGAGGACAGGGACCTTCTCTGGAAACACCATATATTTT. This encodes CASSLRTGTFSGNTIYF.

The rearrangement joins TRBV21-1 to TRBJ1-4; the table calls TRBD1, which could not be checked here. TRBV21-1 is a known pseudogene. The CDR3 loop spans 18 amino acids. CDR3 nucleotide sequence: TGTGCCAGCAGCAAAGTGGGGCCGGAAAAATCAACTAATGAAAAACTGTTTTTT. Amino acid sequence: CASSKVGPEKSTNEKLFF.

The CDR3 coding sequence is TGTGCCAGCAGTGATTGGGGCAGGGGTCCCTACGAGCAGTACTTC. Translating it yields CASSDWGRGPYEQYF. The J gene is TRBJ2-7, the V gene TRBV6-1; TRBD1 is a possible D gene (6 bases). Trimming removed 3 bases at V and 2 bases at J, with 14 bases between. In germline, CDR1 is MNHNS, CDR2 SASEGT. The CDR3 runs to 15 residues.

The chain couples TRBV30 to TRBJ1-2, with 7 positions matching TRBD1. Germline V gene data show CDR1 as GTSNPN and CDR2 as SVGIG (reference sequence). The CDR3 extends over 13 amino acids. The V and J ends lost 2 bases and 4 bases, in that order; junction bases with no gene match: 4. As DNA, the CDR3 is TGTGCCTGGAGTCACCGGGACAGCTATGGCTACACCTTC. Protein sequence: CAWSHRDSYGYTF.

The chain carries TRBV2 and TRBJ2-1, with D unclear. V was shortened by 2 bases and J by 4 bases, with 3 bases between the two germline ends. Germline assignment: CDR1 SNHLY and CDR2 FYNNEI. The CDR3 consists of 12 residues. CDR3 residues: CASSERYNEQFF. CDR3 nucleotide sequence: TGTGCCAGCAGTGAACGGTACAATGAGCAGTTCTTC.

The chain uses TRBV9 and TRBJ1-1; D not resolved. Trimming removed 0 bases at V and 3 bases at J, with 6 bases between. This CDR3 is built from 13 residues. Germline-derived CDR1 and CDR2 are SGDLS and YYNGEE. The CDR3 coding sequence is TGTGCCAGCAGCGTAGCCAGCTACACTGAAGCTTTCTTT. This sequence encodes CASSVASYTEAFF.

V is TRBV10-2 and J is TRBJ1-1; weak D call: TRBD1 (5 bases). The CDR3 spans 16 residues. Looked up from germline, CDR1 is WSHSY and CDR2 is SAAADI. Trimming removed 3 bases at V and 1 base at J, with 15 bases between. Written as DNA, the CDR3 is TGCGCCAGCAGTGACTCCCCAGAAGGGGCGAACACTGAAGCTTTCTTT. Translated, it gives CASSDSPEGANTEAFF.

The chain combines TRBV27 with TRBJ2-1; TRBD2 matches 9 bases. V trimming: 0 bases; J trimming: 10 bases; junction bases outside the gene matches: 7. In germline, CDR1 is MNHEY, CDR2 SMNVEV (reference sequence). The CDR3 consists of 15 residues. CDR3 in amino acids: CASSLSRTSDREQFF. CDR3 sequence (DNA): TGTGCCAGCAGTTTATCGAGGACTAGCGATCGCGAGCAGTTCTTC.

This chain joins TRBV6-5 and TRBJ2-2; possibly TRBD1 for D (5 bases). V lost 4 bases and J lost 3, with 12 bases in between. The CDR3 length is 15 residues. Germline values: CDR1 MNHEY, CDR2 SVGAGI. CDR3 sequence: CASSSMGRDTGELFF. The CDR3 coding sequence is TGTGCCAGCAGTTCGATGGGGCGCGACACCGGGGAGCTGTTTTTT.

The chain recombines TRBV29-1 with TRBJ1-1, with TRBD1 as a possible D gene (5 bases). The germline CDR1 and CDR2 sequences are SQVTM and ANQGSEA. The CDR3 has 12 amino acids. Trimming left V 4 bases short and J 11 bases short, with 17 bases between. The CDR3 DNA follows: TGCAGCGTTGTGGGGCCGGCTCCCTTGGCTTTCTTT. This encodes CSVVGPAPLAFF.